A selection of T cell receptor beta chains follows, all from one sample in a study of blood T cell repertoires in COVID-19. Produced via immunoSEQ multiplex PCR; TCRdb's table is partial and in-frame only. The data contain some 130,000 clones, 70% to 90% of them singletons. The sample was PBMCs or T cells enriched from blood (not recorded which). These receptors were obtained from a man in his fifties who had recovered from COVID-19. Each CDR3 is given with its conserved first and last residue. The size field is filled for only some rows; it gives once, few, many or a size class.

v_call: TRBV19; clone_size: once; j_call: TRBJ2-1; cdr3_aa: CASSPRLAGVYNEQFF
v_call: TRBV18; clone_size: .; j_call: TRBJ1-3; cdr3_aa: CASSPDRASGNTIYF
v_call: TRBV9; clone_size: .; j_call: TRBJ1-2; cdr3_aa: CASSVAGTGIFDGYTF
v_call: TRBV6-5; clone_size: .; j_call: TRBJ1-2; cdr3_aa: CASRLAGLGGYTF
v_call: TRBV12-3/TRBV12-4; clone_size: .; j_call: TRBJ2-5; cdr3_aa: CASSQTVIETQYF
v_call: TRBV18; clone_size: .; j_call: TRBJ1-6; cdr3_aa: CASSPDSSGRNSPLHF
v_call: TRBV4-3; clone_size: .; j_call: TRBJ2-5; cdr3_aa: CASSRDRVGETQYF
v_call: TRBV5-1; clone_size: few; j_call: TRBJ2-1; cdr3_aa: CASSLVTGAYNEQFF
v_call: TRBV18; clone_size: .; j_call: TRBJ1-1; cdr3_aa: CASSPREEATEAFF
v_call: TRBV5-4; clone_size: .; j_call: TRBJ1-2; cdr3_aa: CASSLAGTELWYGYTF
v_call: TRBV6-5; clone_size: .; j_call: TRBJ1-1; cdr3_aa: CASSPDGESNQAFF
v_call: TRBV7-9; clone_size: .; j_call: TRBJ1-6; cdr3_aa: CASSLEGGSPLHF
v_call: TRBV9; clone_size: few; j_call: TRBJ2-1; cdr3_aa: CASSVGQGQNEQFF
v_call: TRBV6-1; clone_size: .; j_call: TRBJ1-2; cdr3_aa: CASSERPGGIGYTF